Below are 15 T cell receptor beta chains sequenced from a single sample in a study of early stage breast cancer tumors. Using immunoSEQ multiplex PCR, the repertoire was profiled, and TCRdb retains in-frame clones only, with some absent. There are more than 55,000 clones in the sample; roughly 80% occur only once, and nearly 3.5% lies in the top ten. The sequencing input was blood. These receptors came from a person aged 30 to 39 with breast cancer.

The chain couples TRBV5-1 to TRBJ2-3; D is tentatively TRBD1 or TRBD2 (5 bases each). With 2 bases removed from V and 1 base from J, the gap between germline ends came to 8 bases. CDR3 size: 14 residues. Germline loops: CDR1 SGHRS, CDR2 YFSETQ. The DNA of the CDR3 is TGCGCCAGCAGCTTTGTGGGGGGCACAGATACGCAGTATTTT. It codes for CASSFVGGTDTQYF.

The chain has TRBV9 and TRBJ2-5, with 12 bases fitting TRBD2. Germline CDR1 and CDR2: SGDLS and YYNGEE. The CDR3 contains 17 residues. V lost 0 bases to trimming and J lost 4 bases; unmatched junction nucleotides: 7. The CDR3 DNA reads TGTGCCAGCAGCGTAGTCCCTAGCGGGAGGGCCGGAGAGACCCAGTACTTC. Translated, it gives CASSVVPSGRAGETQYF.

This chain connects TRBV19 to TRBJ2-1; 11 bases line up with TRBD2. The CDR3 has 17 amino acids. V trimming: 6 bases; J trimming: 1 base; junction bases outside the gene matches: 8. The germline V gene has CDR1 LNHDA and CDR2 SQIVND (reference sequence). CDR3 amino acids: CASRFVSGRASYNEQFF. Here the CDR3 DNA reads TGTGCCAGTAGGTTTGTTAGCGGGAGGGCGTCCTACAATGAGCAGTTCTTC.

The J gene is TRBJ2-5, the V gene TRBV5-6; no definite D call. Trimming pared 0 bases from V and 4 bases from J, leaving 4 bases between. The CDR3 covers 12 residues. Germline CDR1 and CDR2: SGHDT and YYEEEE. The CDR3 sequence is CASSLGPETQYF. For the CDR3, the DNA is TGTGCCAGCAGCTTGGGCCCAGAGACCCAGTACTTC.

The genes are TRBV29-1 and TRBJ2-5, with TRBD2 as a possible D gene (6 bases). The CDR3 runs 11 residues. The V and J ends lost 7 bases and 5 bases respectively, with 11 bases between them. CDR1 SQVTM and CDR2 ANQGSEA come from the germline V gene. The CDR3 here is CSGGIGETQYF. The CDR3 DNA reads TGCAGCGGCGGGATCGGCGAGACCCAGTACTTC. Complete variable domain (other parts from reference TRBV29-1 and TRBJ2-5): SAVISQKPSRDICQRGTSLTIQCQVDSQVTMMFWYRQQPGQSLTLIATANQGSEATYESGFVIDKFPISRPNLTFSTLTVSNMSPEDSSIYLCSGGIGETQYFGPGTRLLVL.

The V call is TRBV9, the J call TRBJ2-1; no clear D. The germline V and J ends were trimmed by 3 bases and 0 bases, with 16 bases remaining between them. Germline-derived CDR1 and CDR2 are SGDLS and YYNGEE. The length of the CDR3 is 17 residues. This chain's CDR3 is CASSASHSGGSYNEQFF. The CDR3 DNA reads TGTGCCAGCAGCGCGTCCCACTCGGGCGGCTCCTACAATGAGCAGTTCTTC.

J is TRBJ1-2 and V is TRBV5-1; D is ambiguous. This CDR3 has 12 amino acids. Germline loops: CDR1 SGHRS, CDR2 YFSETQ. Trimming cost V 0 bases and J 6 bases, with 6 bases left between them. The CDR3 region is CASSLELDGYTF. The CDR3 DNA is TGCGCCAGCAGCTTGGAGCTGGATGGCTACACCTTC.

On this clone: A read error may account for a junction end that differs from germline. The chain employs TRBV14 and TRBJ2-5; D is uncertain. Germline V gene sequence: CDR1 SGHDN, CDR2 FVKESK. The CDR3 covers 9 residues. As DNA, the CDR3 is TGTGCCAGCAGCCCTGCCCTCGACTTC. Residues: CASSPALDF. The full variable domain, rest sourced from reference TRBV14 and TRBJ2-5, is EAGVTQFPSHSVIEKGQTVTLRCDPISGHDNLYWYRRVMGKEIKFLLHFVKESKQDESGMPNNRFLAERTGGTYSTLKVQPAELEDSGVYFCASSPALDFGPGTRLLVL.

The genes are TRBV5-8 and TRBJ1-5; the D is unclear. Looked up from germline, CDR1 is SGHTS and CDR2 is YDEGEE. The CDR3 contains 14 residues. The V gene lost 10 bases and the J gene lost 3 bases, with 17 bases spanning the gap. The CDR3 sequence: CASAYQSYNQPQHF. The CDR3, as DNA: TGTGCCTCAGCGTACCAATCATACAATCAGCCCCAGCATTTT.

This clone appeared once. This chain uses TRBV7-6 with TRBJ1-1; D may be TRBD1 (5 bases). The CDR3 length is 16 residues. The V gene's germline CDR1 is SGHVS and CDR2 FNYEAQ. Deletions cut 4 bases from V and 4 bases from J, with 19 bases between. The CDR3 sequence: CASSSGALVRGTEAFF. Here the CDR3 DNA reads TGTGCCAGCAGCTCCGGGGCCCTCGTACGGGGCACTGAAGCTTTCTTT.

CDR3 DNA sequence: TGTGCCTGGAGTAGGGGGTACTCTGGAAACACCATATATTTT. Translating it yields CAWSRGYSGNTIYF. This chain joins TRBV30 and TRBJ1-3, with D maybe TRBD1 (6 bases). The CDR3 is 14 residues long. Germline CDR1 GTSNPN, CDR2 SVGIG (reference sequence). Trimming left V 2 bases short and J 0 bases short, with 8 bases between.

V and J are TRBV19 and TRBJ1-2; the D is unclear. The CDR3 is 14 residues long. The germline V gene encodes CDR1 LNHDA and CDR2 SQIVND (reference sequence). V was pared by 3 bases and J by 4 bases, with 12 bases between. The CDR3 sequence: CASSMSSTAYGYTF. The CDR3 DNA is TGTGCCAGTAGTATGAGCAGCACAGCCTATGGCTACACCTTC.

The rearrangement uses TRBV5-4 and TRBJ1-3; D is undetermined. The germline V and J ends were trimmed by 0 bases and 2 bases, with 6 bases remaining between them. This CDR3 spans 14 amino acids. Germline CDR1 reads SGHNT; CDR2 reads YYREEE (reference sequence). CDR3 residues: CASSLEVPGNTIYF. CDR3 DNA: TGTGCCAGCAGCTTGGAGGTACCTGGAAACACCATATATTTT. Looking up the rest from reference TRBV5-4 and TRBJ1-3 gives the full variable domain: ETGVTQSPTHLIKTRGQQVTLRCSSQSGHNTVSWYQQALGQGPQFIFQYYREEENGRGNFPPRFSGLQFPNYSSELNVNALELDDSALYLCASSLEVPGNTIYFGEGSWLTVV.

The chain combines TRBV15 with TRBJ1-1; D is possibly TRBD1 (5 bases). The CDR3 length is 17 residues. From germline, CDR1 is LNHNV and CDR2 YYDKDF (reference sequence). Trimming shortened V by 1 base and J by 0 bases, and 15 bases separated the two germline ends. The CDR3 here is CATSRALTGAMNTEAFF. The DNA of the CDR3 is TGTGCCACCAGCAGAGCTTTAACAGGAGCTATGAACACTGAAGCTTTCTTT.

V gene TRBV9 combines with J gene TRBJ2-7; D might be TRBD1 (6 bases). Germline V gene lookup returns CDR1 SGDLS and CDR2 YYNGEE. CDR3 length: 13 residues. Trimming left V 0 bases short and J 2 bases short, with 6 bases between. CDR3 sequence (DNA): TGTGCCAGCAGCGTAGAGGGGGCCTACGAGCAGTACTTC. Translation: CASSVEGAYEQYF.